This TCR beta chain was documented in a study of blood T cell repertoires in COVID-19. Study at large: Samples representing acute and convalescent COVID-19 were sourced from the United States, Italy and Spain. PBMCs, B-cell-depleted T cells, or T cells provided the cDNA or gDNA that made up the material.

Repertoires were generated with immunoSEQ multiplex PCR, while TCRdb's copy carries only in-frame clones and drops some. In the table there are some 390,000 clones, roughly 86% of which are singletons. The TCR sequence derives from a human donor in a cohort sampled during active COVID-19. Material for sequencing was peripheral blood.

The CDR3 sequence is CASSPQVGGLTEAFF. The CDR3 DNA follows: TGTGCCAGCAGCCCGCAAGTCGGGGGGCTCACTGAAGCTTTCTTT. V and J are TRBV7-2 and TRBJ1-1, with D maybe TRBD1 (6 bases). Per germline, CDR1 SGHTA and CDR2 FQGNSA. V was trimmed by 5 bases and J by 4 bases, leaving 17 bases between them. The CDR3 has 15 amino acids.